This is a list of T cell receptor beta chains from one sample in a study of cytomegalovirus exposure and HLA in healthy donors. Assay used: immunoSEQ multiplex PCR; TCRdb lists only in-frame clones, some missing. Altogether 95,000 to 150,000 clones are present, about 80% being singletons, with the ten largest covering over 2.5%. The sequencing sample was made of PBMCs. Every receptor here comes from a woman in her forties or fifties in good health and CMV-seronegative. CDR3s include the opening cysteine and the closing phenylalanine or tryptophan. The order of the fields is D gene, J gene, clone size, V gene, CDR3 protein, CDR3 DNA. The D gene is left open where the match is weak. Size tells how often a clone was seen (once, few, many) or the class of an expanded clone, and some rows leave it out.

D: TRBD2; J: TRBJ2-5; size: .; V: TRBV7-3; CDR3: CASSLIRAGGKETQYF; DNA: TGTGCCAGCAGCTTAATCCGAGCGGGAGGGAAAGAGACCCAGTACTTC
D: .; J: TRBJ1-1; size: .; V: TRBV19; CDR3: CASTPNIMNTEAFF; DNA: TGTGCCAGTACCCCAAACATAATGAACACTGAAGCTTTCTTT
D: .; J: TRBJ2-1; size: .; V: TRBV5-5; CDR3: CASSPWGDEQFF; DNA: TGTGCCAGCAGCCCTTGGGGGGATGAGCAGTTCTTC
D: .; J: TRBJ1-1; size: .; V: TRBV9; CDR3: CASSVAPGGYTEAFF; DNA: TGTGCCAGCAGCGTAGCTCCGGGTGGGTACACTGAAGCTTTCTTT
D: .; J: TRBJ1-4; size: .; V: TRBV28; CDR3: CASSPHPGRGQMFNEKLFF; DNA: TGTGCCAGCAGTCCCCACCCGGGGCGAGGACAGATGTTTAATGAAAAACTGTTTTTT
D: TRBD1; J: TRBJ2-2; size: .; V: TRBV4-1; CDR3: CASSQGQGMAGELFF; DNA: TGCGCCAGCAGCCAGGGACAGGGAATGGCCGGGGAGCTGTTTTTT
D: TRBD2; J: TRBJ2-2; size: .; V: TRBV5-1; CDR3: CASSSTSGANTGELFF; DNA: TGCGCCAGCAGCTCGACTAGCGGGGCTAACACCGGGGAGCTGTTTTTT
D: .; J: TRBJ1-1; size: .; V: TRBV9; CDR3: CASSVDRVTEAFF; DNA: TGTGCCAGCAGCGTAGACAGGGTCACTGAAGCTTTCTTT
D: .; J: TRBJ2-3; size: .; V: TRBV7-9; CDR3: CASSQDRAGGTDTQYF; DNA: TGTGCCAGCAGCCAAGATCGGGCAGGGGGCACAGATACGCAGTATTTT
D: TRBD2; J: TRBJ2-3; size: .; V: TRBV7-2; CDR3: CASSLRLAGGADTQYF; DNA: TGTGCCAGCAGCTTACGACTAGCGGGAGGTGCAGATACGCAGTATTTT
D: TRBD2; J: TRBJ2-1; size: once; V: TRBV7-3; CDR3: CASSLTSGRASFLFF; DNA: TGTGCCAGCAGCTTGACTAGCGGGAGGGCCTCCTTTCTGTTCTTC
D: TRBD2; J: TRBJ2-5; size: once; V: TRBV30; CDR3: CAWRIAGEETQYF; DNA: TGTGCCTGGAGAATAGCGGGAGAGGAGACCCAGTACTTC
D: .; J: TRBJ1-5; size: .; V: TRBV28; CDR3: CASTGQGREPQHF; DNA: TGTGCCAGCACTGGGCAGGGTAGGGAGCCCCAGCATTTT
D: .; J: TRBJ1-5; size: .; V: TRBV5-8; CDR3: CASSLGAHYSNQPQHF; DNA: TGTGCCAGCAGCTTGGGGGCACATTATAGCAATCAGCCCCAGCATTTT
D: TRBD1; J: TRBJ1-4; size: .; V: TRBV7-9; CDR3: CASSYGTGEIGNEKLFF; DNA: TGTGCCAGCAGCTACGGGACAGGGGAGATTGGTAATGAAAAACTGTTTTTT
D: TRBD2; J: TRBJ2-1; size: .; V: TRBV27; CDR3: CASSLYSGTNNEQFF; DNA: TGTGCCAGCAGTTTATATTCCGGGACTAACAATGAGCAGTTCTTC
D: TRBD2; J: TRBJ2-7; size: once; V: TRBV7-9; CDR3: CASSLALRGLAGVSGEQYF; DNA: TGTGCCAGCAGCTTAGCGCTGAGGGGACTAGCGGGAGTCTCGGGGGAGCAGTACTTC
D: .; J: TRBJ2-2; size: .; V: TRBV7-2; CDR3: CASSFLRGNTGELFF; DNA: TGTGCCAGCAGCTTTCTCAGGGGGAACACCGGGGAGCTGTTTTTT
D: .; J: TRBJ2-1; size: .; V: TRBV10-1; CDR3: CASSEVQGLSKYNEQFF; DNA: TGCGCCAGCAGTGAGGTACAGGGTTTGTCGAAATACAATGAGCAGTTCTTC
D: .; J: TRBJ2-1; size: .; V: TRBV30; CDR3: CAWGFDSYNEQFF; DNA: TGTGCCTGGGGCTTTGACTCCTACAATGAGCAGTTCTTC
D: .; J: TRBJ1-6; size: once; V: TRBV5-1; CDR3: CASSLGADYNSPLHF; DNA: TGCGCCAGCAGCTTGGGTGCGGACTATAATTCACCCCTCCACTTT
D: .; J: TRBJ2-1; size: .; V: TRBV9; CDR3: CASSDGKYNEQFF; DNA: TGTGCCAGCAGCGACGGGAAGTACAATGAGCAGTTCTTC
D: .; J: TRBJ2-2; size: .; V: TRBV7-3; CDR3: CASSPNSNAGELFF; DNA: TGTGCCAGCAGCCCAAACTCCAATGCCGGGGAGCTGTTTTTT
D: TRBD2; J: TRBJ2-1; size: .; V: TRBV25-1; CDR3: CASSVYSGRAEVDEQFF; DNA: TGTGCCAGCAGTGTTTATAGCGGGAGGGCGGAAGTGGATGAGCAGTTCTTC
D: .; J: TRBJ2-5; size: few; V: TRBV18; CDR3: CASSPSGKETQYF; DNA: TGTGCCAGCTCTCCCTCGGGGAAAGAGACCCAGTACTTC
D: .; J: TRBJ2-7; size: .; V: TRBV6-6; CDR3: CASSYSDSYSYEQYF; DNA: TGTGCCAGCAGTTACTCGGACAGCTACTCCTACGAGCAGTACTTC
D: .; J: TRBJ2-3; size: .; V: TRBV7-5; CDR3: CARSSRGLAGVADTQYF; DNA: TGTGCCAGAAGCTCACGCGGACTAGCGGGAGTGGCGGATACGCAGTATTTT
D: TRBD1; J: TRBJ2-7; size: .; V: TRBV5-1; CDR3: CASSLTTGGSYEQYF; DNA: TGCGCCAGCAGCTTGACCACAGGGGGCTCCTACGAGCAGTACTTC
D: .; J: TRBJ1-6; size: .; V: TRBV27; CDR3: CASSFGQGNSPLHF; DNA: TGTGCCAGCAGTTTTGGGCAGGGTAATTCACCCCTCCACTTT
D: TRBD2; J: TRBJ2-7; size: .; V: TRBV28; CDR3: CASRMTSGGRYEQYF; DNA: TGTGCCAGCAGAATGACTAGCGGGGGCCGGTACGAGCAGTACTTC
D: .; J: TRBJ1-1; size: .; V: TRBV5-5; CDR3: CASSILQGYTEAFF; DNA: TGTGCCAGCAGCATACTTCAGGGGTACACTGAAGCTTTCTTT
D: TRBD1; J: TRBJ2-7; size: .; V: TRBV19; CDR3: CASSRTGQNYEQYF; DNA: TGTGCCAGTAGTAGGACAGGGCAGAACTACGAGCAGTACTTC
D: TRBD1; J: TRBJ1-2; size: once; V: TRBV6-1; CDR3: CASRTGTGTYGYTF; DNA: TGTGCCAGCCGTACCGGGACAGGAACCTATGGCTACACCTTC
D: .; J: TRBJ1-4; size: .; V: TRBV4-1; CDR3: CASSPVTQGLGEKLFF; DNA: TGCGCCAGCAGCCCGGTGACACAGGGATTGGGAGAAAAACTGTTTTTT
D: .; J: TRBJ2-1; size: .; V: TRBV28; CDR3: CASPPDKARFYNEQFF; DNA: TGTGCCAGCCCCCCGGATAAGGCGAGGTTCTACAATGAGCAGTTCTTC
D: .; J: TRBJ2-2; size: .; V: TRBV13; CDR3: CASSLRREDTGELFF; DNA: TGTGCCAGCAGCTTACGCCGGGAAGACACCGGGGAGCTGTTTTTT
D: TRBD1; J: TRBJ2-7; size: .; V: TRBV5-5; CDR3: CASSFLETGVDEQYF; DNA: TGTGCCAGCAGCTTCTTGGAGACAGGGGTGGACGAGCAGTACTTC